These T cell receptor beta chains were read from a single sample in a study of blood T cell repertoires in COVID-19. Here immunoSEQ multiplex PCR was the method, and the copy in TCRdb shows in-frame clones only, minus some. This table has roughly 320,000 clones, around 89% appearing once. Specimen: peripheral blood. These receptors all come from a woman aged 45 to 65 with COVID-19, enrolled during active disease. Both conserved end residues are part of each CDR3. A D gene is named only where the DNA matches it firmly.

v_call: TRBV7-5
d_call: .
cdr3_aa: CARSLPQEGEAFF

v_call: TRBV3-1/TRBV3-2
d_call: TRBD2
cdr3_aa: CASSQVGSGRLGETQYF

v_call: TRBV3-1/TRBV3-2
d_call: TRBD2
cdr3_aa: CASSPSGRSADTQYF

v_call: TRBV7-2
d_call: .
cdr3_aa: CASRQVGGQGNTIYF

v_call: TRBV6-5
d_call: TRBD1
cdr3_aa: CASSQGQLMNTEAFF

v_call: TRBV6-2/TRBV6-3
d_call: .
cdr3_aa: CASSLTGGSTEAFF

v_call: TRBV7-3
d_call: .
cdr3_aa: CASSFGTGELFF

v_call: TRBV7-2
d_call: TRBD2
cdr3_aa: CASSPGTSGARWYF

v_call: TRBV19
d_call: TRBD1
cdr3_aa: CASSGTGGGYTF

v_call: TRBV14
d_call: .
cdr3_aa: CASSQIGGTGELFF

v_call: TRBV18
d_call: TRBD1
cdr3_aa: CASSEGQGDTGELFF

v_call: TRBV7-9
d_call: TRBD1
cdr3_aa: CAVEDRQEVQYF

v_call: TRBV5-1
d_call: .
cdr3_aa: CASSLGRSHTNYGYTF

v_call: TRBV19
d_call: TRBD1
cdr3_aa: CASSRDRGLANEKLFF

v_call: TRBV6-1
d_call: .
cdr3_aa: CASSENSGAFF

v_call: TRBV4-1
d_call: .
cdr3_aa: CASSQDRGNYEQYF

v_call: TRBV11-2
d_call: TRBD1
cdr3_aa: CASSLGTDTEAFF

v_call: TRBV19
d_call: TRBD1
cdr3_aa: CASSIGQAESPLHF

v_call: TRBV6-5
d_call: TRBD2
cdr3_aa: CASSYSSGGPETQYF

v_call: TRBV6-5
d_call: TRBD2
cdr3_aa: CASSYREGVYNEQFF

v_call: TRBV5-6
d_call: .
cdr3_aa: CASSLGSRNSPLHF

v_call: TRBV28
d_call: .
cdr3_aa: CASSINYGYTF

v_call: TRBV18
d_call: TRBD2
cdr3_aa: CASSERGSSYEQYF

v_call: TRBV24-1
d_call: .
cdr3_aa: CATGLVRGLLQYF

v_call: TRBV6-6
d_call: TRBD1
cdr3_aa: CASRRGLTDTQYF

v_call: TRBV15
d_call: TRBD2
cdr3_aa: CATSPGLAAGELFF

v_call: TRBV5-5
d_call: TRBD1
cdr3_aa: CASSLVAGGSYGYTF

v_call: TRBV6-5
d_call: .
cdr3_aa: CASSYSTGSMEQYF

v_call: TRBV11-2
d_call: .
cdr3_aa: CASSLNGRGTDTQYF

v_call: TRBV6-5
d_call: .
cdr3_aa: CASQDAGNEQPQHF

v_call: TRBV7-9
d_call: .
cdr3_aa: CASSSNVLTF

v_call: TRBV5-1
d_call: .
cdr3_aa: CASSLGGGETQYF

v_call: TRBV12-5
d_call: .
cdr3_aa: CASGLVPRQGGEAFF

v_call: TRBV19
d_call: TRBD1
cdr3_aa: CATSARQGDNSPLHF

v_call: TRBV4-1
d_call: TRBD2
cdr3_aa: CASSYSGTSGTDTQYF

v_call: TRBV6-5
d_call: .
cdr3_aa: CASSPLRALNTEAFF

v_call: TRBV7-2
d_call: .
cdr3_aa: CASSLEGGSTYEQYF

v_call: TRBV4-2
d_call: TRBD1
cdr3_aa: CASSHPEVETGGFNYGYTF

v_call: TRBV2
d_call: .
cdr3_aa: CASRANTASTDTQYF

v_call: TRBV11-3
d_call: TRBD2
cdr3_aa: CASSSGLAGGPMGETQYF

v_call: TRBV7-9
d_call: .
cdr3_aa: CASSPLNTEAFF

v_call: TRBV5-1
d_call: TRBD1
cdr3_aa: CASSTGQGSYEQYF

v_call: TRBV2
d_call: .
cdr3_aa: CASSESWDTQYF

v_call: TRBV7-2
d_call: .
cdr3_aa: CASSLVFSTDSNQPQHF

v_call: TRBV21-1
d_call: .
cdr3_aa: CASSKQLAGGWGTGELFF

v_call: TRBV12-5
d_call: .
cdr3_aa: CASGLGGPTEAFF